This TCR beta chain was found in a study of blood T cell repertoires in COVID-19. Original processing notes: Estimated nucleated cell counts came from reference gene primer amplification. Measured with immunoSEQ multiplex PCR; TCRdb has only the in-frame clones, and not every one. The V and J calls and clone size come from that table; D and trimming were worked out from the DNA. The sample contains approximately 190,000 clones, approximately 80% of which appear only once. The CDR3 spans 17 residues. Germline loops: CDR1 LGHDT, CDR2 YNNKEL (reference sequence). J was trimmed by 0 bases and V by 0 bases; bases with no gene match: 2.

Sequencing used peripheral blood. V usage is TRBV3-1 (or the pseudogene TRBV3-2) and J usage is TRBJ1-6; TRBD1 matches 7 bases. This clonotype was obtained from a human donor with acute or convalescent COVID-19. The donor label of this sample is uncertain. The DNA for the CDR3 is TGTGCCAGCAGCCAAGAACAGGGGAGCTCCTATAATTCACCCCTCCACTTT. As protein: CASSQEQGSSYNSPLHF.